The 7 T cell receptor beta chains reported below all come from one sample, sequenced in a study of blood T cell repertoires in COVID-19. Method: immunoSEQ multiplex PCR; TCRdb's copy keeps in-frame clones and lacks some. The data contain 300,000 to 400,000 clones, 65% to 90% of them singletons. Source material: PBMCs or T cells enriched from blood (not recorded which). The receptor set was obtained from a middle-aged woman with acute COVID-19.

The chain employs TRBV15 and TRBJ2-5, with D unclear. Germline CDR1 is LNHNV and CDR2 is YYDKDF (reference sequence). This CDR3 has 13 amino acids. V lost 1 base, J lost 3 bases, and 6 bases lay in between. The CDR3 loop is CATSRGLEETQYF. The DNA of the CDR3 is TGTGCCACCAGCAGAGGTTTAGAAGAGACCCAGTACTTC.

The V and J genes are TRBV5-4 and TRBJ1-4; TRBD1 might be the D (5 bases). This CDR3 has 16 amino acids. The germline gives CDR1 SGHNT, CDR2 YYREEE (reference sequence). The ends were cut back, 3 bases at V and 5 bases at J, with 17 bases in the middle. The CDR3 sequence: CASSSGGTLLNEKLFF. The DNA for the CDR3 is TGTGCCAGCAGCTCCGGAGGGACCCTCTTGAATGAAAAACTGTTTTTT. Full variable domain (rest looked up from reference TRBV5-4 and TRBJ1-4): ETGVTQSPTHLIKTRGQQVTLRCSSQSGHNTVSWYQQALGQGPQFIFQYYREEENGRGNFPPRFSGLQFPNYSSELNVNALELDDSALYLCASSSGGTLLNEKLFFGSGTQLSVL.

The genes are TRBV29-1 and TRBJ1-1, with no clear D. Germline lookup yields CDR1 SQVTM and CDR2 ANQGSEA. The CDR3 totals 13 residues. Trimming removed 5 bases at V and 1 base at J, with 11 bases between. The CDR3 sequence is CSVLKIWNTEAFF. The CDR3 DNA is TGCAGCGTTCTAAAAATTTGGAACACTGAAGCTTTCTTT.

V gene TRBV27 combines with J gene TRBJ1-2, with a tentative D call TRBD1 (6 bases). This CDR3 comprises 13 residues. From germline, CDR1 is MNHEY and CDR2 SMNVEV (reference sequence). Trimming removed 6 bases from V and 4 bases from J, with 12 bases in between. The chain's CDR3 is CASRLRGGYGYTF. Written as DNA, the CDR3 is TGTGCCAGCAGACTCAGGGGTGGCTATGGCTACACCTTC.

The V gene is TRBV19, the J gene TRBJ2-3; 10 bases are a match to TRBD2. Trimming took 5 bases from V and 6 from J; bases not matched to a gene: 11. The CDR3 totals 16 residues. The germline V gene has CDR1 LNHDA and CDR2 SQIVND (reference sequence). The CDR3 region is CASSARRGAGGDTQYF. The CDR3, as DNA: TGTGCCAGTAGTGCCCGACGGGGAGCGGGAGGGGATACGCAGTATTTT.

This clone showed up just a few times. CDR3 DNA: TGTGCCAGCAGACTAGGGGGCGAGGGTGGCTACACCTTC. Its protein product is CASRLGGEGGYTF. This sequence joins TRBV7-8 and TRBJ1-2, with 7 bases lining up with TRBD1. After removal of 6 bases from V and 7 bases from J, the junction contained 8 bases not matched to a gene. Germline-derived CDR1 and CDR2 are SGHVS and FQNEAQ. The CDR3 contains 13 residues.

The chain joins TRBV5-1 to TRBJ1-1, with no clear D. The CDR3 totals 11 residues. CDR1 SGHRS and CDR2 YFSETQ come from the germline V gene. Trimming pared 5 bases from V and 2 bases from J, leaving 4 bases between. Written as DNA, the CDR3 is TGCGCCAGCAGACTCAACACTGAAGCTTTCTTT. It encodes CASRLNTEAFF.